A single sample is the source of the 18 T cell receptor beta chains below, sequenced in a study of blood T cell repertoires in COVID-19. Libraries were prepared by immunoSEQ multiplex PCR; TCRdb keeps only in-frame clonotypes and omits some of them. This sample has some 200,000 clones, with 80% to 90% found just once. The sequencing sample was made of peripheral blood. The source is an elderly woman with COVID-19, enrolled during active disease.

This clone turned up a few times. The V call is TRBV6-2 or TRBV6-3, the J call TRBJ1-5; 8 bases are shared with TRBD1. V lost 2 bases and J lost 7; bases outside the gene matches: 4. This CDR3 is 14 amino acids long. The germline V gene encodes CDR1 MNHEY and CDR2 SVGEGT. The CDR3 sequence is CASSYQAGGQPQHF. CDR3 bases: TGTGCCAGCAGTTACCAGGCAGGGGGCCAGCCCCAGCATTTT.

This clone was counted once. This sequence joins TRBV7-3 and TRBJ2-1; tentative D call: TRBD2 (6 bases). The germline V gene encodes CDR1 SGHTA and CDR2 FQGTGA. This CDR3 comprises 15 residues. The V gene lost 4 bases and the J gene lost 8 bases, with 18 bases spanning the gap. CDR3 sequence reads: CASSSTYGSFDEQFF. Here the CDR3 DNA reads TGTGCCAGCAGCTCAACCTACGGGAGTTTCGATGAGCAGTTCTTC.

The chain combines TRBV6-5 with TRBJ1-4; D might be TRBD1 (5 bases). Trimming left V 8 bases short and J 5 bases short, with 15 bases between. Germline-derived CDR1 and CDR2 are MNHEY and SVGAGI. The CDR3 is 14 amino acids. Written as DNA, the CDR3 is TGTGCCAGCGTCAGGGCCCAAGCAAATGAAAAACTGTTTTTT. Encoded protein: CASVRAQANEKLFF.

V is TRBV15 and J is TRBJ2-5; 8 nucleotides align to TRBD2. Trimming cost V 2 bases and J 0 bases; bases outside gene matches: 2. This CDR3 is built from 15 residues. Germline CDR1 and CDR2: LNHNV and YYDKDF (reference sequence). The CDR3: CATSRSGGDQETQYF. The CDR3 coding sequence is TGTGCCACCAGCAGAAGCGGGGGTGACCAAGAGACCCAGTACTTC. Together with reference TRBV15 and TRBJ2-5, the CDR3 gives the full variable domain: DAMVIQNPRYQVTQFGKPVTLSCSQTLNHNVMYWYQQKSSQAPKLLFHYYDKDFNNEADTPDNFQSRRPNTSFCFLDIRSPGLGDTAMYLCATSRSGGDQETQYFGPGTRLLVL.

This clone was seen just once. V gene TRBV29-1 combines with J gene TRBJ1-1; perhaps TRBD1 as D (6 bases). The germline CDR1 and CDR2 sequences are SQVTM and ANQGSEA. Deletions cut 4 bases from V and 2 bases from J, with 14 bases between. The length of the CDR3 is 14 residues. CDR3 sequence (DNA): TGCAGCGTTGGAGCTGCAGGGGTTAACACTGAAGCTTTCTTT. As protein: CSVGAAGVNTEAFF.

The chain is built from TRBV7-2 and TRBJ1-5; D uncertain. Trimming removed 5 bases at V and 7 bases at J, with 12 bases between. The CDR3 runs to 13 residues. Germline CDR1 is SGHTA and CDR2 is FQGNSA. CDR3 loop: CASSPDGVQPQHF. The CDR3 coding sequence is TGTGCCAGCAGCCCGGATGGAGTGCAGCCCCAGCATTTT.

The chain recombines TRBV28 with TRBJ2-3, with TRBD1 matching over 8 bases. The junction had 13 bases not matched to a gene; V was cut back by 7 bases and J by 4 bases. CDR3 size: 16 residues. The germline V gene has CDR1 MDHEN and CDR2 SYDVKM. The CDR3 here is CASTTHWTGSPDTQYF. In DNA, the CDR3 is TGTGCCAGCACTACCCACTGGACAGGGTCCCCAGATACGCAGTATTTT. The variable domain in full, with the rest retrieved from reference TRBV28 and TRBJ2-3, is DVKVTQSSRYLVKRTGEKVFLECVQDMDHENMFWYRQDPGLGLRLIYFSYDVKMKEKGDIPEGYSVSREKKERFSLILESASTNQTSMYLCASTTHWTGSPDTQYFGPGTRLTVL.

As regards this clone: Other nucleotide sequences from this sample produce the same CDR3. V usage is TRBV18 and J usage is TRBJ1-1; D may be TRBD1 (5 bases). From germline, CDR1 is KGHSH and CDR2 LQKENI. The CDR3 consists of 14 residues. V dropped 3 bases and J dropped 4 bases, with 12 bases sitting between them. The CDR3 loop is CASSPQGQGTEAFF. The CDR3 coding sequence is TGTGCCAGCTCACCTCAGGGTCAGGGCACTGAAGCTTTCTTT.

The chain couples TRBV10-3 to TRBJ1-5; D gene unclear. The CDR3 extends over 12 amino acids. V was pared by 7 bases and J by 5 bases, with 9 bases between. Germline V CDR1 and CDR2: ENHRY, SYGVKD. This chain's CDR3 is CAIKGEDQPQHF. The CDR3 region has the DNA TGTGCCATCAAAGGAGAGGATCAGCCCCAGCATTTT.

V is TRBV5-1 and J is TRBJ2-7; the match to TRBD2 covers 8 bases. This CDR3 is built from 14 residues. Germline loops: CDR1 SGHRS, CDR2 YFSETQ. The V and J ends lost 4 bases and 9 bases, in that order; junction bases with no gene match: 12. As DNA, the CDR3 is TGCGCCAGCAGCCAAAGCGGGGGACAAGGTGGGCAGTACTTC. Its protein product is CASSQSGGQGGQYF.

The sample holds one count of this clone. CDR3 DNA sequence: TGCGCCAGCAGCTTTTTAACCGGGACAGGGGGGACCTACAATGAGCAGTTCTTC. This codes for CASSFLTGTGGTYNEQFF. The chain employs TRBV5-1 and TRBJ2-1, with 11 nucleotides matching TRBD1. V dropped 2 bases and J dropped 2; count of bases not matched to a gene: 9. The CDR3 totals 18 residues. CDR1 is SGHRS, CDR2 YFSETQ, per germline. Full variable domain (rest looked up from reference TRBV5-1 and TRBJ2-1): KAGVTQTPRYLIKTRGQQVTLSCSPISGHRSVSWYQQTPGQGLQFLFEYFSETQRNKGNFPGRFSGRQFSNSRSEMNVSTLELGDSALYLCASSFLTGTGGTYNEQFFGPGTRLTVL.

This chain links TRBV11-2 with TRBJ2-3, with D hard to call. The germline gives CDR1 SGHAT, CDR2 FQNNGV. This CDR3 has 17 residues. The V and J ends lost 4 bases and 1 base respectively, with 18 bases between them. The CDR3 sequence: CASSSPLASLGTDTQYF. Written as DNA, the CDR3 is TGTGCCAGCAGCTCCCCTCTTGCAAGCTTAGGCACAGATACGCAGTATTTT.

The chain uses TRBV6-2 or TRBV6-3 and TRBJ1-2; 7 bases match TRBD1. The CDR3 spans 14 residues. V trimming: 5 bases; J trimming: 4 bases; junction bases outside the gene matches: 7. Germline CDR1 and CDR2: MNHEY and SVGEGT. CDR3 sequence reads: CASSARQGVYGYTF. In DNA form, the CDR3 reads TGTGCCAGCAGTGCTCGACAGGGAGTCTATGGCTACACCTTC.

V is TRBV5-1 and J is TRBJ1-2; D unresolved. The CDR3 has 14 amino acids. Trimming took off 0 bases at V and 8 bases at J, with 14 bases between the two ends. Looked up from germline, CDR1 is SGHRS and CDR2 is YFSETQ. CDR3 DNA sequence: TGCGCCAGCAGCTTGGATAGCAAGGCCCTCGGCTACACCTTC. It codes for CASSLDSKALGYTF.

The V and J genes are TRBV6-1 and TRBJ2-3, with D perhaps TRBD2 (7 bases). From germline, CDR1 is MNHNS and CDR2 SASEGT. The CDR3 extends over 15 amino acids. Trimming removed 3 bases from V and 4 bases from J, with 14 bases in between. CDR3 sequence reads: CASSDSGGLADTQYF. Here the CDR3 DNA reads TGTGCCAGCAGTGATTCCGGGGGGCTCGCAGATACGCAGTATTTT.

The J gene is TRBJ2-1, the V gene TRBV5-4; 12 bases line up with TRBD2. The CDR3 totals 16 residues. The ends lost 0 bases at V and 4 bases at J; junction bases unmatched: 2. CDR1 and CDR2 (germline): SGHNT, YYREEE (reference sequence). The chain's CDR3 is CASSLELAGGYNEQFF. CDR3 nucleotides: TGTGCCAGCAGCTTGGAACTAGCGGGGGGTTACAATGAGCAGTTCTTC.

The chain recombines TRBV9 with TRBJ1-3; no clear D gene. The CDR3 loop spans 15 amino acids. Looked up from germline, CDR1 is SGDLS and CDR2 is YYNGEE. With 2 bases removed from V and 2 bases from J, the gap between germline ends came to 11 bases. The CDR3: CASSVKGGTGNTIYF. The CDR3 DNA reads as TGTGCCAGCAGCGTTAAAGGAGGTACTGGAAACACCATATATTTT. The full variable domain, its missing parts supplied by reference TRBV9 and TRBJ1-3, is DSGVTQTPKHLITATGQRVTLRCSPRSGDLSVYWYQQSLDQGLQFLIQYYNGEERAKGNILERFSAQQFPDLHSELNLSSLELGDSALYFCASSVKGGTGNTIYFGEGSWLTVV.

The chain recombines TRBV27 with TRBJ1-6; no reliable D call. Germline V gene sequence: CDR1 MNHEY, CDR2 SMNVEV (reference sequence). The CDR3 consists of 13 residues. V lost 0 bases, J lost 8 bases, and 5 bases lay in between. CDR3 residues: CASSLSVDSPLHF. The CDR3 DNA reads TGTGCCAGCAGTTTATCGGTAGATTCACCCCTCCACTTT.